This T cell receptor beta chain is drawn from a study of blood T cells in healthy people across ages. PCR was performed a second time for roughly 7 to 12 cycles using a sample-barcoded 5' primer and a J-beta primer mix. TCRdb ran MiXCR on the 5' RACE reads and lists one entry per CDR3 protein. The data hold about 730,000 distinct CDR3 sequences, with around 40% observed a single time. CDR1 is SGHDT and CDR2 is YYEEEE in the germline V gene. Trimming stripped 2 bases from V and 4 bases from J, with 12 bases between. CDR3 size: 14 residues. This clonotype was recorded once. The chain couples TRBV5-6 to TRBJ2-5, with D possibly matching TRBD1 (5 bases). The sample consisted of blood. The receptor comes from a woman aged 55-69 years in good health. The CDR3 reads CASSLEVQGETQYF. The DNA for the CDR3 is TGTGCCAGCAGCTTAGAGGTTCAGGGAGAGACCCAGTACTTC.